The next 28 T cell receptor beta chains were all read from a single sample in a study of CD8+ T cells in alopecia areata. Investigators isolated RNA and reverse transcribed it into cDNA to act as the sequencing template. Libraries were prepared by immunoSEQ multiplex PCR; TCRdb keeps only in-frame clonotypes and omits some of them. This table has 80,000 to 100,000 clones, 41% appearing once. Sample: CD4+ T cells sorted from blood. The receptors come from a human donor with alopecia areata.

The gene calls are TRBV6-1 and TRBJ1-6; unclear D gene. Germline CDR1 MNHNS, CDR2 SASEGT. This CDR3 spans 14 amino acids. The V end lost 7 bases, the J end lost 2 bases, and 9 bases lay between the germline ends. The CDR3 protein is CASNDATYNSPLHF. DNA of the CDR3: TGTGCCAGCAACGACGCTACCTATAATTCACCCCTCCACTTT.

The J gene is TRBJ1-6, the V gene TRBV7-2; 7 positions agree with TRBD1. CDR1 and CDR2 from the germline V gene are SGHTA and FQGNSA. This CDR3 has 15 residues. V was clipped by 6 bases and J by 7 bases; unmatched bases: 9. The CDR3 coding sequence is TGTGCCAGCAGAAGACAGGGAACGAGCAATTCACCCCTCCACTTT. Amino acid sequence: CASRRQGTSNSPLHF.

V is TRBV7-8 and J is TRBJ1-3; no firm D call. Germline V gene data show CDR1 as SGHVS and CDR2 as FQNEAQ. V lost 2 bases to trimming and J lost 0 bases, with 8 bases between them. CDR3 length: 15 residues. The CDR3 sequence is CASSLSGNSGNTIYF. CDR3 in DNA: TGTGCCAGCAGCTTAAGCGGGAACTCTGGAAACACCATATATTTT.

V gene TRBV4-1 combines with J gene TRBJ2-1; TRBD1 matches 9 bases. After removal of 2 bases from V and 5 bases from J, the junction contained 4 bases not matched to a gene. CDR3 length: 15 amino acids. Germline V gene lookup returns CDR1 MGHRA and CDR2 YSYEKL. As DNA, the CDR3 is TGCGCCAGCAGCCAAACCGGGACAGGGAACAATGAGCAGTTCTTC. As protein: CASSQTGTGNNEQFF.

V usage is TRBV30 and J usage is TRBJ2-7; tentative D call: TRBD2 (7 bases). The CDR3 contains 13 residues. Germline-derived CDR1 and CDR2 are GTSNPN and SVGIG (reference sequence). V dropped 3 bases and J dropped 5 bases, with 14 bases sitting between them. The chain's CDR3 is CAWSWTRGDEQYF. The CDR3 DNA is TGTGCCTGGAGCTGGACTAGGGGGGACGAGCAGTACTTC.

The CDR3 here is CASSQGLAGGRNEQFF. CDR3 coding DNA: TGCGCCAGCAGCCAAGGGCTAGCGGGGGGGCGCAATGAGCAGTTCTTC. This chain joins TRBV4-3 and TRBJ2-1; TRBD2 agrees at 12 bases. V lost 1 base to trimming and J lost 6 bases; unmatched junction nucleotides: 4. This CDR3 comprises 16 residues. Germline assignment: CDR1 LGHNA and CDR2 YSLEER.

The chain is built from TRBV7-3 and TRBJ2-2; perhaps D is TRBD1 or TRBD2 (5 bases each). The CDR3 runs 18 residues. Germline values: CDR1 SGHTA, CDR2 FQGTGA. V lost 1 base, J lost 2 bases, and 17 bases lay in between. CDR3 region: CASSLMPWGLINTGELFF. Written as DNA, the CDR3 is TGTGCCAGCAGCTTAATGCCCTGGGGGTTAATTAACACCGGGGAGCTGTTTTTT.

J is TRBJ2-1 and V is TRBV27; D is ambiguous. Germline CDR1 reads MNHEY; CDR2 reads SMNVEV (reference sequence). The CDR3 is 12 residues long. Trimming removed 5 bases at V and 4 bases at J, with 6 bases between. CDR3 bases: TGTGCCAGCAGTCCACTGTACAATGAGCAGTTCTTC. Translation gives CASSPLYNEQFF.

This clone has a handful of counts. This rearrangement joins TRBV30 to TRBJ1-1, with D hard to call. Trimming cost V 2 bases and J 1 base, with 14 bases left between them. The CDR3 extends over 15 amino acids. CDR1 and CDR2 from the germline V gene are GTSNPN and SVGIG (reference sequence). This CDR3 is CAWSSPYRSNTEAFF. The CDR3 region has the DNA TGTGCCTGGAGTTCCCCGTATAGGTCGAACACTGAAGCTTTCTTT.

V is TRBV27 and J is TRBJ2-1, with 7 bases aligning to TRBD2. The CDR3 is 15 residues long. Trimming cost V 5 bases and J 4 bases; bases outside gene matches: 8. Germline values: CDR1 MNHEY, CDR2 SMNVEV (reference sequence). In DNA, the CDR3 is TGTGCCAGCAGTCGTGGACTAGAAACGTACAATGAGCAGTTCTTC. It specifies CASSRGLETYNEQFF.

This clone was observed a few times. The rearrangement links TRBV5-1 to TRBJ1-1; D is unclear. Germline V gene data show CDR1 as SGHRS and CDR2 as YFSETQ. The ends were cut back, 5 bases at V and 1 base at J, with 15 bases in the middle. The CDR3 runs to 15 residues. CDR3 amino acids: CASREWTDTNTEAFF. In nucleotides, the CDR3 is TGCGCCAGCAGGGAATGGACGGATACGAACACTGAAGCTTTCTTT.

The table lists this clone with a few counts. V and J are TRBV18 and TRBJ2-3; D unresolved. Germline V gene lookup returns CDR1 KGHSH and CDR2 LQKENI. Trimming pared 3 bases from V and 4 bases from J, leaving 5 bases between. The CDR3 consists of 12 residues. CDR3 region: CASSPNADTQYF. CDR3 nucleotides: TGTGCCAGCTCACCTAACGCAGATACGCAGTATTTT.

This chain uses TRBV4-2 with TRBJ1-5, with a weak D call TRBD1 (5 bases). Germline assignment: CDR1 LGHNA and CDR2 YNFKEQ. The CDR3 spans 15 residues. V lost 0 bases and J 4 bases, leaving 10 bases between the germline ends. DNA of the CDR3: TGTGCCAGCAGCCAAGAAAGGGACGGTAATCAGCCCCAGCATTTT. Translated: CASSQERDGNQPQHF.

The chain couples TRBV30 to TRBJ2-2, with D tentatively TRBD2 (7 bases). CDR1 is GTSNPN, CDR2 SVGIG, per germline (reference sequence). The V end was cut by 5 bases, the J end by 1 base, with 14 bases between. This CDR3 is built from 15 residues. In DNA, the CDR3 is TGTGCCTGGGAAACAGGGACTAAGAACACCGGGGAGCTGTTTTTT. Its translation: CAWETGTKNTGELFF.

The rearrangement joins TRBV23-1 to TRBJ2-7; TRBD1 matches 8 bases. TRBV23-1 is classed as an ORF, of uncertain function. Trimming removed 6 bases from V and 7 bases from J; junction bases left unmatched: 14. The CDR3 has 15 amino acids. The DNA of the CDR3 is TGCGCCAGCAGGCTACGTGTGGTCAGGGGGCGAGAGCAGTACTTC. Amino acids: CASRLRVVRGREQYF.

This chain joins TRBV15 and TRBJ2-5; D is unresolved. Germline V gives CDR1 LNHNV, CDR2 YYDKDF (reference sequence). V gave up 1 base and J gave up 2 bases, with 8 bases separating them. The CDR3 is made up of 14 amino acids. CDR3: CATSRGGSQETQYF. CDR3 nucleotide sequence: TGTGCCACCAGCAGAGGAGGCAGTCAAGAGACCCAGTACTTC. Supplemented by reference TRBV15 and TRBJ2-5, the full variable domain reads DAMVIQNPRYQVTQFGKPVTLSCSQTLNHNVMYWYQQKSSQAPKLLFHYYDKDFNNEADTPDNFQSRRPNTSFCFLDIRSPGLGDTAMYLCATSRGGSQETQYFGPGTRLLVL.

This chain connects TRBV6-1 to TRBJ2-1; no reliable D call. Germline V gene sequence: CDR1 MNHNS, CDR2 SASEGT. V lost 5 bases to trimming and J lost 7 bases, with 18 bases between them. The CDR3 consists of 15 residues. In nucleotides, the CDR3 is TGTGCCAGCAGTCCAGGACCGCTAGTCTTAAATGAGCAGTTCTTC. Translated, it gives CASSPGPLVLNEQFF.

The CDR3 sequence is CASSGDRSSGANVLTF. DNA for the CDR3: TGTGCCAGCAGTGGGGACAGGAGCTCTGGGGCCAACGTCCTGACTTTC. The J gene is TRBJ2-6, the V gene TRBV2; 8 bases align to TRBD1. This CDR3 contains 16 residues. From germline, CDR1 is SNHLY and CDR2 FYNNEI. The V and J ends lost 4 bases and 0 bases, in that order; junction bases with no gene match: 2.

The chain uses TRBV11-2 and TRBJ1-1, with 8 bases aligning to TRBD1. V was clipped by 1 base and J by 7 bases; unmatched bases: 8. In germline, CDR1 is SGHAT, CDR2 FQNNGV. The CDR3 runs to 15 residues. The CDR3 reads CASSLARTGNFEAFF. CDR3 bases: TGTGCCAGCAGCTTAGCCCGGACAGGGAATTTTGAAGCTTTCTTT.

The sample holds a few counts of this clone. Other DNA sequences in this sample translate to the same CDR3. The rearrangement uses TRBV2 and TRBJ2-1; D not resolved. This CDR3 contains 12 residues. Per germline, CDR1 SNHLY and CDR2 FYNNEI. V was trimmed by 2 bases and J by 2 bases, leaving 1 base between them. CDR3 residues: CASSEPYNEQFF. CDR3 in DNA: TGTGCCAGCAGTGAACCCTACAATGAGCAGTTCTTC.

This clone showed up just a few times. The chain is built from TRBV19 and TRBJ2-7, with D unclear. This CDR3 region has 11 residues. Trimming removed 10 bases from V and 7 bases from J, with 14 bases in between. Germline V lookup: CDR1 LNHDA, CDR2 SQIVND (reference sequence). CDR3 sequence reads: CATSALLEQYF. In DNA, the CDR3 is TGTGCCACCAGCGCGCTACTGGAGCAGTACTTC.

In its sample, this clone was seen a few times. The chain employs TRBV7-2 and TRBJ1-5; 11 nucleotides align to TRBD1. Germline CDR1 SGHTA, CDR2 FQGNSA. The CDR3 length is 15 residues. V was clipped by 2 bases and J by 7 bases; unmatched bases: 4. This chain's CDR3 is CASSLWTGGGQPQHF. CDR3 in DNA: TGTGCCAGCAGCTTATGGACAGGGGGCGGACAGCCCCAGCATTTT. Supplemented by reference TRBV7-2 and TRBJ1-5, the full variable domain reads GAGVSQSPSNKVTEKGKDVELRCDPISGHTALYWYRQSLGQGLEFLIYFQGNSAPDKSGLPSDRFSAERTGGSVSTLTIQRTQQEDSAVYLCASSLWTGGGQPQHFGDGTRLSIL.

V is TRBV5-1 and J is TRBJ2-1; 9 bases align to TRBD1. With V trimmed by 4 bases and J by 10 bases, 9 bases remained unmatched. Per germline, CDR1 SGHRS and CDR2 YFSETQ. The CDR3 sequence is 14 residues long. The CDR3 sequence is CASSLGQGGGEQFF. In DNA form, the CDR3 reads TGCGCCAGCAGCCTGGGACAGGGAGGAGGGGAGCAGTTCTTC.

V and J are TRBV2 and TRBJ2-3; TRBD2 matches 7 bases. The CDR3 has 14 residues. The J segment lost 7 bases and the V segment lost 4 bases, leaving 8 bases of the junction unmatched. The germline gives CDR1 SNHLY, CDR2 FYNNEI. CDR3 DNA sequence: TGTGCCAGCAGTGCTGCGGGAGCTGGGTATACGCAGTATTTT. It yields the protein CASSAAGAGYTQYF.

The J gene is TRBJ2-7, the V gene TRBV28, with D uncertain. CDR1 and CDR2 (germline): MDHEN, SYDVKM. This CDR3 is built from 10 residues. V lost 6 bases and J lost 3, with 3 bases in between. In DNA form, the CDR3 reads TGTGCCAGCAGCCGCTACGAGCAGTACTTC. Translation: CASSRYEQYF.

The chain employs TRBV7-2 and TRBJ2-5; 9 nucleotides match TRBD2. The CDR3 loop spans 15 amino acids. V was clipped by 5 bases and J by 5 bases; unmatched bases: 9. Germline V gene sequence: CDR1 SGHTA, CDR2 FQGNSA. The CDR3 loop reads CASSLLAGTRETQYF. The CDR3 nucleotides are TGTGCCAGCAGCCTTCTAGCGGGGACACGTGAGACCCAGTACTTC.

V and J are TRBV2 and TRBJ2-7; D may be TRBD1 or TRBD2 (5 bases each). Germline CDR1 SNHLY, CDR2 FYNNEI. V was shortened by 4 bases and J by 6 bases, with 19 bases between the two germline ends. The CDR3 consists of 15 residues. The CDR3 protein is CASSGSPDTGIEQYF. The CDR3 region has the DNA TGTGCCAGCAGTGGCTCCCCGGACACCGGGATCGAGCAGTACTTC. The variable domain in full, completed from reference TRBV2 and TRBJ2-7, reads EPEVTQTPSHQVTQMGQEVILRCVPISNHLYFYWYRQILGQKVEFLVSFYNNEISEKSEIFDDQFSVERPDGSNFTLKIRSTKLEDSAMYFCASSGSPDTGIEQYFGPGTRLTVT.

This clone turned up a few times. The CDR3 DNA follows: TGTGCCAGCCTGAGGAACACCGGGGAGCTGTTTTTT. This translates into CASLRNTGELFF. The chain recombines TRBV28 with TRBJ2-2; D is ambiguous. CDR3 size: 12 residues. With 8 bases removed from V and 1 base from J, the gap between germline ends came to 5 bases. CDR1 is MDHEN, CDR2 SYDVKM, per germline.